This T cell receptor beta chain derives from a study of blood T cell repertoires in COVID-19. There are 15 residues in the CDR3. In germline, CDR1 is KGHDR, CDR2 SFDVKD. The V gene lost 3 bases and the J gene lost 1 base, with 10 bases spanning the gap. Authors' methods: Reference gene primers were amplified, and this amplification served to estimate nucleated cell counts. Assay used: immunoSEQ multiplex PCR; TCRdb lists only in-frame clones, some missing. The V and J calls and the clone size are those of that table, but D and trimming were determined from the DNA. The table records some 97,000 clones, around 86% of them present only once.

The receptor's source is a woman aged 45-60 years who had recovered from COVID-19. Sequencing was carried out using PBMCs or T cells enriched from blood (not recorded which). The chain combines TRBV24-1 with TRBJ2-3, with a weak D call TRBD2 (7 bases). In DNA form, the CDR3 reads TGTGCCACCAGTGATGGGGAGGGGGGCACAGATACGCAGTATTTT. Translation: CATSDGEGGTDTQYF.